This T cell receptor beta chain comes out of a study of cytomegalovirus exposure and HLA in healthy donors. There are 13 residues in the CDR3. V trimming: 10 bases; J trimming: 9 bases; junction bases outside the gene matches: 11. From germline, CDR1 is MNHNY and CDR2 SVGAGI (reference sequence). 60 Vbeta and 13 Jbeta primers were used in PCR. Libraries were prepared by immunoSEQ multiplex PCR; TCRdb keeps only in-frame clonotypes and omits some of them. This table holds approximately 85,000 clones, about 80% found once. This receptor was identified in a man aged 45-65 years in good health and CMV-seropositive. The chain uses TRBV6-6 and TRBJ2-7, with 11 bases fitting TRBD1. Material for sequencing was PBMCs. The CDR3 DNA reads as TGTGCCACCAACCCGGGACAGGGGGGTACGCAGTACTTC. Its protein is CATNPGQGGTQYF.